This T cell receptor beta chain appears in the sequencing data of a study of vaccination and CD4 T cells after COVID-19. About the study: Convalescents were six males and four females, two of them Hispanic. Cellular stimulation was performed using overlapping spike peptides derived from SARS-CoV-2, HCoV-NL63, HCoV-OC43 and HCoV-229E. The control cultures got either a CEFX pool, an HIV-1 Nef pool, or no peptide at all.

Treatment of the sample: roughly 10-day PBMC culture with coronavirus spike peptide pools or control peptides (ViraFEST assay). ViraFEST relied on peptide pools to expand antigen-specific T cells; the TCRs were sequenced afterward. As to this clonotype: Its antigen is unknown.

Researchers used the Oncomine TCR Beta short-read assay to sequence DNA from cultured CD4+ T cells. TCRdb called the PCR reads again in MiXCR, with one record for every CDR3 protein. Of about 13,000 distinct CDR3 sequences in the sample, about 47% were seen once. CDR3 length equals 14 residues. Germline V lookup: CDR1 MNHEY, CDR2 SVGAGI. V lost 4 bases and J 3 bases, leaving 11 bases between the germline ends. The sequence was collected from a human donor who had recovered from COVID-19. The sample taken for sequencing was CD4+ T cells from blood, cultured in vitro. The J gene is TRBJ2-3, the V gene TRBV6-5; a weak D match, TRBD2 (5 bases). The CDR3 is CASSLGGRTDTQYF. The CDR3 DNA is TGTGCCAGCAGTTTAGGCGGGCGGACAGATACGCAGTATTTT.